A single sample is the source of the 15 T cell receptor beta chains below, sequenced in a study of cytomegalovirus exposure and HLA in healthy donors. PCR amplification relied on 60 Vbeta primers (plus 13 Jbeta primers). Clones were read by immunoSEQ multiplex PCR, and TCRdb kept only the in-frame ones, dropping some. The sample has about 200,000 clones; roughly 12% are singletons. The material sequenced was PBMCs. These receptors originate from a man aged 45-65 years in good health and CMV-seropositive.

A few counts support this clone. The chain has TRBV5-6 and TRBJ2-3; 8 bases are shared with TRBD1. The CDR3 has 14 amino acids. The germline V gene has CDR1 SGHDT and CDR2 YYEEEE. V trimming: 2 bases; J trimming: 4 bases; junction bases outside the gene matches: 3. The CDR3 DNA reads as TGTGCCAGCAGCTTACAGGGGGGCGCAGATACGCAGTATTTT. It translates to CASSLQGGADTQYF.

This sequence joins TRBV7-8 and TRBJ1-4; perhaps TRBD1 as D (5 bases). Deletions cut 4 bases from V and 3 bases from J, with 9 bases between. Germline V gene lookup returns CDR1 SGHVS and CDR2 FQNEAQ. CDR3 length: 14 residues. CDR3 protein: CASSSQGSNEKLFF. CDR3 DNA: TGTGCCAGCAGCTCTCAGGGTTCTAATGAAAAACTGTTTTTT. The entire variable domain, with the rest obtained from reference TRBV7-8 and TRBJ1-4, is as follows: GAGVSQSPRYKVAKRGQDVALRCDPISGHVSLFWYQQALGQGPEFLTYFQNEAQLDKSGLPSDRFFAERPEGSVSTLKIQRTQQEDSAVYLCASSSQGSNEKLFFGSGTQLSVL.

The gene calls are TRBV9 and TRBJ1-1; 8 positions match TRBD1. In germline, CDR1 is SGDLS, CDR2 YYNGEE. The CDR3 loop spans 16 amino acids. V shed 0 bases, J shed 2 bases, and the junction held 6 bases outside the gene matches. The CDR3 DNA follows: TGTGCCAGCAGCGTAGCAGGACAGGGACCTAACACTGAAGCTTTCTTT. Its protein is CASSVAGQGPNTEAFF.

Only a few counts were recorded for this clone. This chain uses TRBV5-5 with TRBJ1-1; possible D gene TRBD1, 5 bases. There are 12 residues in the CDR3. In germline, CDR1 is SGHKS, CDR2 YYEKEE (reference sequence). Trimming pared 5 bases from V and 2 bases from J, leaving 7 bases between. CDR3 sequence (DNA): TGTGCCAGCAGTAGGGGAAACACTGAAGCTTTCTTT. Protein product: CASSRGNTEAFF.

The V gene is TRBV4-3, the J gene TRBJ1-2; D remains unclear. Trimming took off 0 bases at V and 4 bases at J, with 9 bases between the two ends. Germline V gene sequence: CDR1 LGHNA, CDR2 YSLEER. The length of the CDR3 is 14 residues. CDR3 loop: CASSQDSGLYGYTF. In DNA form, the CDR3 reads TGCGCCAGCAGCCAAGATTCTGGGCTCTATGGCTACACCTTC.

The CDR3 DNA follows: TGCGCCAGCAGCCAAGAACCCAGTGGTAATGAAAAACTGTTTTTT. Translation: CASSQEPSGNEKLFF. This chain joins TRBV4-3 and TRBJ1-4, with unresolved D. This CDR3 contains 15 residues. Trimming removed 0 bases at V and 4 bases at J, with 9 bases between. Per the germline V gene, CDR1 is LGHNA and CDR2 is YSLEER.

This chain links TRBV5-6 with TRBJ2-3; 7 bases align to TRBD2. Trimming removed 3 bases from V and 6 bases from J; junction bases left unmatched: 1. Germline-derived CDR1 and CDR2 are SGHDT and YYEEEE. CDR3 length equals 12 residues. The CDR3 sequence: CASSWGGDTQYF. CDR3 coding DNA: TGTGCCAGCAGCTGGGGGGGTGATACGCAGTATTTT.

The chain joins TRBV6-5 to TRBJ1-1; 8 bases align to TRBD1. CDR3 length: 13 amino acids. Trimming took 5 bases from V and 6 from J; bases not matched to a gene: 5. CDR1 and CDR2 (germline): MNHEY, SVGAGI. CDR3 sequence reads: CASSLPGQAEAFF. In DNA, the CDR3 is TGTGCCAGCAGTCTTCCGGGACAGGCTGAAGCTTTCTTT.

The rearrangement links TRBV7-9 to TRBJ2-5; the D is unclear. This CDR3 is built from 11 residues. Germline loops: CDR1 SEHNR, CDR2 FQNEAQ (reference sequence). V was cut by 4 bases and J by 3 bases, with 3 bases left in between. The CDR3 sequence: CASSSEETQYF. In DNA form, the CDR3 reads TGTGCCAGCAGCTCCGAAGAGACCCAGTACTTC.

V and J are TRBV19 and TRBJ1-5; D is uncertain. CDR1 and CDR2 (germline): LNHDA, SQIVND (reference sequence). V gave up 10 bases and J gave up 1 base, with 20 bases separating them. This CDR3 spans 16 amino acids. The CDR3 region is CATTETGKGSNQPQHF. Here the CDR3 DNA reads TGTGCCACGACTGAAACGGGGAAGGGAAGCAATCAGCCCCAGCATTTT.

On this clone itself: The same CDR3 arises from other DNA sequences in this sample as well. The gene calls are TRBV5-1 and TRBJ2-7; weak D call: TRBD2 (5 bases). V was cut by 0 bases and J by 0 bases, with 7 bases left in between. Germline loops: CDR1 SGHRS, CDR2 YFSETQ. The CDR3 is 14 residues long. The chain's CDR3 is CASSLAGSSYEQYF. The CDR3 region has the DNA TGCGCCAGCAGCTTGGCTGGGAGCTCCTACGAGCAGTACTTC.

There are a few counts of this clone. The V gene is TRBV5-1, the J gene TRBJ2-5; no definite D call. Trimming left V 4 bases short and J 4 bases short, with 8 bases between. In germline, CDR1 is SGHRS, CDR2 YFSETQ. The CDR3 is made up of 12 amino acids. CDR3 loop: CASSLDGETQYF. In nucleotides, the CDR3 is TGCGCCAGCAGCCTGGACGGAGAGACCCAGTACTTC. The entire variable domain, with the rest obtained from reference TRBV5-1 and TRBJ2-5, is as follows: KAGVTQTPRYLIKTRGQQVTLSCSPISGHRSVSWYQQTPGQGLQFLFEYFSETQRNKGNFPGRFSGRQFSNSRSEMNVSTLELGDSALYLCASSLDGETQYFGPGTRLLVL.

The chain uses TRBV7-2 and TRBJ2-7, with a tentative D call TRBD2 (6 bases). Trimming took 5 bases from V and 4 from J, leaving 9 bases between them. CDR1 is SGHTA and CDR2 is FQGNSA in the germline V gene. This CDR3 is 12 amino acids long. DNA of the CDR3: TGTGCCAGCAGCCCGGGGACTTACGAGCAGTACTTC. Translating it yields CASSPGTYEQYF.

This clone has more than one count but fewer than ten. The rearrangement links TRBV2 to TRBJ2-7, with 7 nucleotides matching TRBD1. This CDR3 region has 13 residues. Germline trimming cut 7 bases from V and 2 bases from J; bases unmatched to any gene: 5. Looked up from germline, CDR1 is SNHLY and CDR2 is FYNNEI. The chain's CDR3 is CASKLQGAYEQYV. As DNA, the CDR3 is TGTGCCAGCAAATTGCAGGGGGCCTACGAGCAGTACGTC.

This clone has only a few counts. The chain recombines TRBV6-5 with TRBJ2-7, with D possibly being TRBD1 (5 bases). V lost 4 bases to trimming and J lost 3 bases, with 16 bases between them. The CDR3 is made up of 15 amino acids. The germline CDR1 and CDR2 sequences are MNHEY and SVGAGI. CDR3: CASSSDARGIYEQYF. The CDR3 DNA reads as TGTGCCAGCAGTTCGGACGCTAGGGGCATCTACGAGCAGTACTTC.